Sequencing of this TCR beta chain was carried out in a study of post-analysis software for immune sequencing data. Study context: Relapsing-remitting, secondary progressive and progressive-relapsing forms made up the multiple sclerosis disease courses.

The TCR beta cDNA libraries contained unique molecular identifiers. Between roughly 1 and 10 million T cells gave rise to hundreds of thousands of cDNA molecules. TCRdb reprocessed the PCR reads with MiXCR, giving one entry per CDR3 protein. This sample has 820,000 or so distinct CDR3 sequences, with approximately 53% found just once. J gave up 0 bases and V 4 bases, and 5 bases lay outside the gene matches. This CDR3 is built from 16 residues. From germline, CDR1 is MNHNS and CDR2 SASEGT. As concerns this clonotype: The antigen is unknown.

Overall study findings and caveats: Same-batch preparations were strongly co-clustered by F measure. TRBV5-6, TRBV5-1 and TRBV20-1 were among several TRBV segments more frequent in patients than controls.

The gene calls are TRBV6-1 and TRBJ2-1; 8 nucleotides line up with TRBD2. The clonotype comes from a girl under 18 with multiple sclerosis. The specimen sequenced was blood. In DNA form, the CDR3 reads TGTGCCAGCAGTGGGATAGCGGGACCCTCCTACAATGAGCAGTTCTTC. Its protein is CASSGIAGPSYNEQFF.